This is a list of T cell receptor beta chains from one sample in a study of breast tumors, draining lymph nodes, adjacent tissues. TCRdb used MiXCR to reprocess the multiplex PCR reads, holding one entry per CDR3 protein. The profile shows approximately 120,000 distinct CDR3 sequences, roughly 20% of them singletons. Sequenced sample: axillary lymph node tissue. These receptors were obtained from a female donor with breast cancer. Some clones in this sample may be carry-over from other donors' samples. CDR3s include the opening cysteine and the closing phenylalanine or tryptophan. Each record gives: clone size, CDR3 length, D gene, J gene, V gene, CDR3 protein, CDR3 DNA. D genes are given only for firm matches. Expanded clones are given a class, and other clones once, few, many or no size at all.

size: many
length: 16
D: TRBD2
J: TRBJ2-3
V: TRBV7-2
CDR3: CASSLGSGRSPDTQYF
DNA: TGTGCCAGCAGCTTAGGGAGCGGGAGGAGCCCAGATACGCAGTATTTT

size: many
length: 14
D: NA
J: TRBJ2-7
V: TRBV4-2
CDR3: CASSQESQGYEQYF
DNA: TGTGCCAGCAGCCAAGAGTCCCAGGGCTACGAGCAGTACTTC

size: many
length: 15
D: TRBD2
J: TRBJ2-1
V: TRBV2
CDR3: CASSDFGGRWNEQFF
DNA: TGTGCCAGCAGTGATTTCGGCGGGAGGTGGAATGAGCAGTTCTTC

size: many
length: 14
D: NA
J: TRBJ1-2
V: TRBV6-5
CDR3: CASTQPGRTYGYTF
DNA: TGTGCCAGCACCCAACCGGGACGGACTTATGGCTACACCTTC

size: many
length: 13
D: TRBD1
J: TRBJ1-2
V: TRBV20-1
CDR3: CRALGQGGYGYTF
DNA: TGCAGAGCACTCGGACAGGGAGGGTATGGCTACACCTTC

size: many
length: 14
D: TRBD2
J: TRBJ2-7
V: TRBV20-1
CDR3: CSASLAGGTHEQYF
DNA: TGCAGTGCTAGCCTCGCGGGAGGGACCCACGAGCAGTACTTC

size: many
length: 13
D: TRBD1
J: TRBJ1-5
V: TRBV12-3/TRBV12-4
CDR3: CASEQGAGQPQHF
DNA: TGTGCCAGCGAGCAGGGGGCTGGTCAGCCCCAGCATTTT

size: many
length: 14
D: NA
J: TRBJ1-2
V: TRBV6-5
CDR3: CASSYSRGLSGYTF
DNA: TGTGCCAGCAGTTACTCGCGGGGGCTGAGTGGCTACACCTTC

size: NA
length: 17
D: NA
J: TRBJ1-3
V: TRBV27
CDR3: CASSLFGQPDSGNTIYF
DNA: TGTGCCAGCAGTTTATTCGGACAGCCAGACTCTGGAAACACCATATATTTT

size: many
length: 14
D: TRBD2
J: TRBJ2-3
V: TRBV20-1
CDR3: CSARDVNSGGTQYF
DNA: TGCAGTGCTAGAGATGTGAATAGCGGGGGTACGCAGTATTTT

size: many
length: 14
D: TRBD1
J: TRBJ2-7
V: TRBV20-1
CDR3: CSALGQESSYEQYF
DNA: TGCAGTGCGTTGGGACAGGAGAGCTCCTACGAGCAGTACTTC

size: many
length: 15
D: NA
J: TRBJ2-2
V: TRBV3-1
CDR3: CASSPKLGITGELFF
DNA: TGTGCCAGCAGCCCTAAACTAGGGATCACCGGGGAGCTGTTTTTT

size: many
length: 14
D: NA
J: TRBJ2-7
V: TRBV7-8
CDR3: CASSLPEDFYEQYF
DNA: TGTGCCAGCAGCTTACCCGAGGATTTTTACGAGCAGTACTTC